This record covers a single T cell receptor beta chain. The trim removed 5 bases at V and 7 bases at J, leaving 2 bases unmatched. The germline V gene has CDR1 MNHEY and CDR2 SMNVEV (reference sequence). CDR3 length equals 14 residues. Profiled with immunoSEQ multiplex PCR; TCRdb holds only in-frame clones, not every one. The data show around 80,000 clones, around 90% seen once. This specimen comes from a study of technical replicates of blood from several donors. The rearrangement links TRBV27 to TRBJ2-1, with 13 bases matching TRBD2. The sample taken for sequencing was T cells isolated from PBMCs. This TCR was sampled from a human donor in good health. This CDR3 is CASSVTSGGNEQFF. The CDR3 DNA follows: TGTGCCAGCAGTGTGACTAGCGGGGGGAATGAGCAGTTCTTC.